This note documents a single TCR beta chain sequence. The germline V and J ends were trimmed by 3 bases and 4 bases, with 9 bases remaining between them. This CDR3 has 13 amino acids. These data belong to a study of control samples from healthy donors and cancer patients. Method: immunoSEQ multiplex PCR; TCRdb's copy keeps in-frame clones and lacks some. The sample has more than 95,000 clones, roughly 93% seen once; the top ten hold roughly 8%. Sequencing was carried out using blood. This TCR was recovered from a man younger than 30 in good health. The chain employs TRBV12-3 or TRBV12-4 and TRBJ1-1; possibly TRBD1 for D (5 bases). As DNA, the CDR3 is TGTGCCAGCAGTTTGGGGGGGATCACTGAAGCTTTCTTT. It is translated as CASSLGGITEAFF.